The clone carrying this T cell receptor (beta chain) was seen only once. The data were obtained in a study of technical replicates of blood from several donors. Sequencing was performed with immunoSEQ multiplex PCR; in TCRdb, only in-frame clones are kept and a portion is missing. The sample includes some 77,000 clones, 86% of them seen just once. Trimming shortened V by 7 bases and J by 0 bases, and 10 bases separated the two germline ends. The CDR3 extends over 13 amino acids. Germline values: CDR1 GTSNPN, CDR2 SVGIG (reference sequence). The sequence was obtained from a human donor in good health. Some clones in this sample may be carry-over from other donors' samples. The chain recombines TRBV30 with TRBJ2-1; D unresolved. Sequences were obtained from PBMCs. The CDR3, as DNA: TGTGCCTTACACCGGAGCTCCTACAATGAGCAGTTCTTC. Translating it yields CALHRSSYNEQFF.